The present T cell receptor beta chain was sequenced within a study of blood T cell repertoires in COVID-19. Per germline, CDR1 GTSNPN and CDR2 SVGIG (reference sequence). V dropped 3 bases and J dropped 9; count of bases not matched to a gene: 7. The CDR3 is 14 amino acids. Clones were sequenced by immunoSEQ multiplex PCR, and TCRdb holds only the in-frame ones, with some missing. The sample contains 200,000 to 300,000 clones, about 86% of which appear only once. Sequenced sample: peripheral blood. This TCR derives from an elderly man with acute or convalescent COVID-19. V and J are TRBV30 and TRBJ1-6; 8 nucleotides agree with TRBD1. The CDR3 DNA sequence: TGTGCCTGGAGGCCCACAGGGGGGAGTTCACCCCTCCACTTT. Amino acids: CAWRPTGGSSPLHF.